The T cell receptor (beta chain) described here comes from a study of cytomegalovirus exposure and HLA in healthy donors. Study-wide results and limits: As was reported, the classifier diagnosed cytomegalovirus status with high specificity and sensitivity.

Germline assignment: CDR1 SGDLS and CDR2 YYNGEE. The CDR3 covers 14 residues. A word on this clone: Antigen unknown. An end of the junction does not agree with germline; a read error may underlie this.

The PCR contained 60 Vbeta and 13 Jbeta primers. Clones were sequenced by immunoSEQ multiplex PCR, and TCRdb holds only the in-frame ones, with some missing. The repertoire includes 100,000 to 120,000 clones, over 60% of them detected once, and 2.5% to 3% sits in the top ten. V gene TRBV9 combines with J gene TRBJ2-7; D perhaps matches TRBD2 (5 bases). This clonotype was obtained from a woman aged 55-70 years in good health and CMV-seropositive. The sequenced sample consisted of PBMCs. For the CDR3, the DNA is TGTGCCAGCAGCGCCGGCGGACTGTCCTTCGAGCAGTACTTC. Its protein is CASSAGGLSFEQYF.